Given below is one T cell receptor beta chain in context. There is no known antigen for this receptor. The conserved phenylalanine or tryptophan is not found at the CDR3 terminus, so this likely reflects a read error. The data belong to a study of T cells in Graves' hyperthyroidism and ophthalmopathy (dated by TCRdb to between 2018 and 2021). Regarding the study in general: To identify distinguishing TCR V-J signatures, a discovery cohort of 95 to 100 patients was used, comprising 40 to 45 with Graves' ophthalmopathy and some 57 with stable Graves' hyperthyroidism. Following sampling, methimazole starting at 30 mg daily was given to hyperthyroidism patients, and high-dose intravenous methylprednisolone was given to ophthalmopathy patients. The paper describes TCR Vbeta CDR3 sequencing of roughly 130 peripheral blood samples, made up of roughly 45 ophthalmopathy patients, 70 to 75 hyperthyroidism patients and 17 progressor patients. In addition, the study compared T-cell repertoires in thyroid tissue and in blood from roughly 6 Graves' hyperthyroidism patients. Prospective prediction of ophthalmopathy was tested in an independent validation cohort consisting of roughly 19 hyperthyroidism patients and some 15 patients who later progressed to ophthalmopathy. The 100 discovery patients were divided at random into training and test sets in a 7:3 ratio.

Summary of the overall study and its limitations: Most expanded thyroid clonotypes (frequency above 0.001) were also detected in blood, a finding suggesting that blood repertoires may reflect thyroid immune responses. A model built on a 13 V-J signature distinguished ophthalmopathy from stable hyperthyroidism, reaching around 88% sensitivity and about 81% specificity in cross-validation and 80%/75% in testing. In validation, progression to ophthalmopathy was predicted by the model with 70.59% sensitivity and roughly 72% specificity, a median of around 6.5 months before onset. Sample size was not statistically predetermined, and investigators were not blinded to group allocation.

Patients with uncontrolled infections, other autoimmune diseases, pregnancy or lactation were excluded. Diagnoses were based on clinical symptoms, serum thyroxine and TRAb, thyroid ultrasound and orbital computed tomography. Total RNA was extracted using Trizol reagent, and RNA quality was assessed on an Agilent 2100 Bioanalyzer. TCR beta CDR3 regions were amplified from RNA transcripts. A first-round RT-PCR of the TCR CDR3 used the HTBI primer set with the Qiagen OneStep RT-PCR kit. Libraries were constructed in a second round of multiplex PCR, after which size selection and purification were performed. Libraries were sequenced paired-end with 100 bp reads on an Illumina HiSeq2000. Per the source publication's procedure: SOAPnuke was used to process the raw data, with reads discarded if the reads contained adapters or uncalled bases, had a mean Phred below 15, or lacked an exact constant-primer or identifier match. COPE v1.2.5 was used to merge high-quality paired reads, and clonotypes were defined as unique nucleotide sequences. MiTCR v1.1 was used to align the clonotypes against IMGT TRBV, TRBD and TRBJ reference segments. The analysis included only V-J combinations with a frequency above 0.0001, which together covered 99.2% of the repertoires. A TCS score was defined as the ratio of F50 (clonal expansion) to E x V (chaos), with BLOSUM62-based TCRdist applied between CDR3 peptides within each V-J. Welch's t-statistics and random forest reduced 500 to 650 V-J features to under 15, which were used in a naive Bayes classifier (R e1071). Thyroid-blood repertoire similarity was quantified with the Morisita-Horn index. Through fastp at Q25 and MiXCR, TCRdb rebuilt clones from the public reads, retaining in-frame beta chains. Each record represents a unique CDR3 protein, reported with the most common genes and DNA among its rows. TCRdb assigned the V and J calls; the authors' analysis was not used. This sample comprises over 650,000 distinct CDR3 sequences, 45% of them detected only once. More than 7% of the sample comes from the top ten.

Source material: peripheral blood or thyroid tissue (not recorded which). This receptor was taken from an adult man with Graves' disease, either hyperthyroidism or ophthalmopathy (not recorded which).

The CDR3 loop reads CASRDRTVRNTIYL. Read as DNA, the sequence is TGTGCCAGCAGAGATCGGACAGTTCGTAACACCATATATCTT. The chain is made from TRBV6-4 and TRBJ1-3; a weak D assignment points to TRBD1 (6 bases agree). With termini counted, the CDR3 has 14 amino acids. Just the 42-base CDR3 DNA is kept, in frame starting at base 1. Between the V and J ends, shortened by 6 bases and 7 bases respectively, the junction contains 16 bases. CDR1 MRHNA and CDR2 SNTAGT were looked up in the germline V gene.